This T cell receptor beta chain was retrieved from a study of T cells in Graves' hyperthyroidism and ophthalmopathy. Authors of the study amplified TCR beta CDR3 regions from RNA transcripts. Using the HTBI primer set, a first-round RT-PCR was run on the TCR CDR3. TCRdb re-analysed the multiplex PCR reads in MiXCR, keeping a single row per CDR3 protein. The repertoire includes 310,000 or so distinct CDR3 sequences, more than 15% of them detected once, and approximately 60% sits in the top ten. There are 15 residues in the CDR3. The V end was cut by 3 bases, the J end by 5 bases, with 17 bases between. CDR1 is SGHNT and CDR2 is YYREEE in the germline V gene (reference sequence).

The source of this sequence is a woman between 55 and 75 years old with Graves' ophthalmopathy. V and J are TRBV5-4 and TRBJ1-1; weak D call: TRBD1 (5 bases). Input material: blood. Here the CDR3 reads CASSSPEGLGTEAFF. The CDR3 DNA reads as TGTGCCAGCAGCTCACCAGAGGGGCTGGGTACTGAAGCTTTCTTT.